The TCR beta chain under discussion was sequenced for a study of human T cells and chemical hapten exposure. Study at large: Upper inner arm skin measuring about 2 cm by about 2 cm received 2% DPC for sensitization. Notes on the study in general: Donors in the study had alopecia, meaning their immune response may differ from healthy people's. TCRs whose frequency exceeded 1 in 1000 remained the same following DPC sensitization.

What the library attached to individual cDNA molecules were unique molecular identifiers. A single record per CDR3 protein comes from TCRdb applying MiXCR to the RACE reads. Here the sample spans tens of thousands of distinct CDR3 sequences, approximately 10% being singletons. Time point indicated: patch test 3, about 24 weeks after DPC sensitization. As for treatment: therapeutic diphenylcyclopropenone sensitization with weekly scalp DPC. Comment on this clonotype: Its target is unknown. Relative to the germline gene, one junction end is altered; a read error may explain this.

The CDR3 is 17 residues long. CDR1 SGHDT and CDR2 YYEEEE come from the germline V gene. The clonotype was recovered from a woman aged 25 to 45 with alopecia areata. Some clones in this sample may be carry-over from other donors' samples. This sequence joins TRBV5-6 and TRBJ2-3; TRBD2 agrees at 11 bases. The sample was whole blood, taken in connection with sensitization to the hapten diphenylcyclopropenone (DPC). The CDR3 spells CVSTQQGLAANTDTQYF. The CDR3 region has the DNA TGTGTCAGCACCCAGCAGGGACTAGCGGCGAACACAGATACGCAGTATTTT.